The 20 T cell receptor beta chains in this list originate from one sample, sequenced in a study of Graves' ophthalmopathy and Graves' hyperthyroidism. RNA transcripts yielded amplified TCR beta CDR3 regions. A first-round RT-PCR used HTBI primers, followed by a second-round multiplex PCR. From the multiplex PCR reads, TCRdb called clonotypes with MiXCR, one entry per CDR3 protein. The sample shows more than 550,000 distinct CDR3 sequences, over 40% of them seen only once. Sequencing input: peripheral blood. The source of these receptors is an adult man with Graves' ophthalmopathy.

This clonotype was recorded at least ten times. CDR3 sequence (DNA): TGTGCCAGCAGCTTCGCCTTTAGGGGGGGGTCACCCCTCCACTTT. Translation: CASSFAFRGGSPLHF. The chain recombines TRBV7-2 with TRBJ1-6; D perhaps matches TRBD1 (6 bases). Germline V gene lookup returns CDR1 SGHTA and CDR2 FQGNSA. CDR3 length: 15 residues. Trimming cost V 3 bases and J 10 bases, with 16 bases left between them.

Many counts were recorded for this clonotype. The chain uses TRBV4-1 and TRBJ2-7; D might be TRBD1 (6 bases). CDR1 is MGHRA and CDR2 is YSYEKL in the germline V gene. The CDR3 is 15 amino acids. Trimming removed 0 bases from V and 2 bases from J, with 11 bases in between. The CDR3, as DNA: TGCGCCAGCAGCCAAGAAGAACAGGGTGCCTACGAGCAGTACTTC. Translation: CASSQEEQGAYEQYF.

The rearrangement links TRBV6-6 to TRBJ2-2; weak D call: TRBD2 (6 bases). CDR1 is MNHNY, CDR2 SVGAGI, per germline (reference sequence). The V end lost 4 bases, the J end lost 5 bases, and 17 bases lay between the germline ends. CDR3 size: 16 residues. For the CDR3, the DNA is TGTGCCAGCAGTTCGGAGGGTGGGAGAGGTACCGGGGAGCTGTTTTTT. Protein sequence: CASSSEGGRGTGELFF.

The chain employs TRBV6-6 and TRBJ1-5, with 7 bases that match TRBD1. Trimming removed 6 bases from V and 6 bases from J; junction bases left unmatched: 17. The CDR3 sequence is 17 residues long. The germline CDR1 and CDR2 sequences are MNHNY and SVGAGI (reference sequence). The CDR3 sequence: CASSRSYRGHQGQPQHF. As DNA, the CDR3 is TGTGCCAGCAGCCGCTCTTACAGGGGCCACCAAGGTCAGCCCCAGCATTTT.

In its sample, this clonotype was seen many times. The chain recombines TRBV2 with TRBJ2-2, with 11 nucleotides matching TRBD1. The CDR3 is made up of 14 amino acids. V gave up 6 bases and J gave up 4 bases; unmatched junction bases: 1. Looked up from germline, CDR1 is SNHLY and CDR2 is FYNNEI. The CDR3 reads CASSGTGGTGELFF. Written as DNA, the CDR3 is TGTGCCAGCAGCGGGACAGGGGGCACCGGGGAGCTGTTTTTT.

The V call is TRBV7-9, the J call TRBJ2-5, with D maybe TRBD2 (6 bases). Trimming removed 5 bases at V and 9 bases at J, with 7 bases between. CDR1 is SEHNR and CDR2 is FQNEAQ in the germline V gene (reference sequence). This CDR3 contains 10 residues. Written as DNA, the CDR3 is TGTGCCAGCAGCCGGGAGCCCCAGTACTTC. Its translation is CASSREPQYF. Looking up the rest from reference TRBV7-9 and TRBJ2-5 gives the full variable domain: DTGVSQNPRHKITKRGQNVTFRCDPISEHNRLYWYRQTLGQGPEFLTYFQNEAQLEKSRLLSDRFSAERPKGSFSTLEIQRTEQGDSAMYLCASSREPQYFGPGTRLLVL.

The CDR3 loop reads CASSVDKTGSTGELFF. CDR3 nucleotide sequence: TGTGCCAGCAGCGTGGACAAGACAGGGTCCACCGGGGAGCTGTTTTTT. The chain combines TRBV9 with TRBJ2-2; 7 bases map to TRBD1. CDR3 length equals 16 residues. Germline assignment: CDR1 SGDLS and CDR2 YYNGEE. V was clipped by 2 bases and J by 4 bases; unmatched bases: 8.

As concerns this clonotype: With a much larger clone just one base away, this may be a read error. V usage is TRBV11-2 and J usage is TRBJ1-4, with D unresolved. Germline V lookup: CDR1 SGHAT, CDR2 FQNNGV. This CDR3 contains 14 residues. V lost 0 bases, J lost 13 bases, and 15 bases lay in between. The CDR3 DNA follows: TGTGCCAGCAGCTTAGACGAAGGCCCGAGAAGACTGTTTTTT. Translated: CASSLDEGPRRLFF.

Many counts were recorded for this clonotype. The V gene is TRBV7-9, the J gene TRBJ2-2; D is unclear. V lost 1 base to trimming and J lost 3 bases, with 12 bases between them. Germline values: CDR1 SEHNR, CDR2 FQNEAQ (reference sequence). The CDR3 sequence is 16 residues long. The DNA for the CDR3 is TGTGCCAGCAGCTTAGTTACCCGTCGGGACACCGGGGAGCTGTTTTTT. The encoded protein is CASSLVTRRDTGELFF.

In its sample, this clonotype was seen many times. The chain has TRBV12-3 or TRBV12-4 and TRBJ2-5; possible D gene TRBD1, 6 bases. This CDR3 has 12 amino acids. Trimming shortened V by 7 bases and J by 3 bases, and 9 bases separated the two germline ends. DNA of the CDR3: TGTGCCAGCACCCGGGACAAAGAGACCCAGTACTTC. Protein sequence: CASTRDKETQYF.

V gene TRBV5-1 combines with J gene TRBJ2-7, with D maybe TRBD1 (6 bases). From germline, CDR1 is SGHRS and CDR2 YFSETQ. The CDR3 is made up of 13 amino acids. Trimming left V 3 bases short and J 3 bases short, with 10 bases between. In DNA form, the CDR3 reads TGCGCCAGCAGCTCAGGGGATCTCTACGAGCAGTACTTC. Translating it yields CASSSGDLYEQYF.

This clonotype was counted at least ten times. The rearrangement uses TRBV7-2 and TRBJ2-5, with a weak D call TRBD1 (6 bases). The germline CDR1 and CDR2 sequences are SGHTA and FQGNSA. The CDR3 covers 14 residues. V was shortened by 5 bases and J by 11 bases, with 21 bases between the two germline ends. CDR3 loop: CASSAYRDNGLQYF. The DNA for the CDR3 is TGTGCCAGCAGCGCGTACCGGGACAACGGGCTACAGTACTTC.

A note on this clonotype: Sequence at one end of the junction differs from germline and may be a read error. The J gene is TRBJ1-2, the V gene TRBV7-9; the D is unclear. Per the germline V gene, CDR1 is SEHNR and CDR2 is FQNEAQ (reference sequence). The CDR3 runs 16 residues. CDR3 protein: CAGSSGLGSFNYGYTF. The CDR3 DNA reads TGTGCCGGCAGCTCGGGCTTGGGATCGTTTAACTATGGCTACACCTTC.

This clonotype occurred many times. The chain's CDR3 is CATSENSEGASNQPQHF. The CDR3 DNA reads as TGTGCCACCAGTGAGAATTCGGAGGGGGCGAGCAATCAGCCCCAGCATTTT. V usage is TRBV24-1 and J usage is TRBJ1-5; 7 bases map to TRBD1. The V segment lost 4 bases and the J segment 1 base; nucleotides outside the gene matches: 9. The CDR3 has 17 amino acids. The germline CDR1 and CDR2 sequences are KGHDR and SFDVKD.

This clonotype was counted between two and nine times. The chain carries TRBV27 and TRBJ1-2; perhaps TRBD1 as D (6 bases). With 3 bases removed from V and 4 bases from J, the gap between germline ends came to 12 bases. Germline loops: CDR1 MNHEY, CDR2 SMNVEV (reference sequence). The CDR3 contains 14 residues. The CDR3 reads CASSLSGEGYGYTF. CDR3 coding DNA: TGTGCCAGCAGTTTGTCAGGGGAGGGCTATGGCTACACCTTC.

Ten or more counts support this clonotype. This sequence joins TRBV19 and TRBJ1-1; no definite D call. CDR1 is LNHDA and CDR2 is SQIVND in the germline V gene (reference sequence). CDR3 length equals 12 residues. The V and J ends lost 5 bases and 6 bases respectively, with 10 bases between them. The CDR3 loop is CASSLSESEAFF. The DNA for the CDR3 is TGTGCCAGTAGTCTATCTGAATCTGAAGCTTTCTTT.

This clonotype was counted between two and nine times. The chain carries TRBV7-9 and TRBJ2-2; 11 nucleotides line up with TRBD1. This CDR3 has 16 residues. The germline V gene has CDR1 SEHNR and CDR2 FQNEAQ (reference sequence). V dropped 1 base and J dropped 4; count of bases not matched to a gene: 2. In DNA, the CDR3 is TGTGCCAGCAGCTTAGAGGGACAGGGGGGCACCGGGGAGCTGTTTTTT. It codes for CASSLEGQGGTGELFF.

The gene calls are TRBV7-7 and TRBJ2-2; TRBD1 is a possible D gene (6 bases). The CDR3 spans 13 residues. CDR1 is SSHAT, CDR2 FNYEAQ, per germline (reference sequence). Deletions cut 6 bases from V and 2 bases from J, with 7 bases between. Here the CDR3 DNA reads TGTGCCAGCAGAGGGGGAAACACCGGGGAGCTGTTTTTT. This translates into CASRGGNTGELFF.

At least ten counts were recorded for this clonotype. Germline and junction disagree at one end, which may indicate a read error. The chain recombines TRBV6-6 with TRBJ1-3; a weak D match, TRBD1 (5 bases). This CDR3 region has 15 residues. Germline assignment: CDR1 MNHNY and CDR2 SVGAGI (reference sequence). CDR3 nucleotide sequence: TGTGCCAGCAGTAACTCCGGGGGTTCTGGAAACACCATATATTTT. It translates to CASSNSGGSGNTIYF.

The gene calls are TRBV20-1 and TRBJ1-5; D is perhaps TRBD1 (6 bases). The CDR3 runs 11 residues. V was cut by 6 bases and J by 14 bases, with 17 bases left in between. Germline V lookup: CDR1 DFQATT, CDR2 SNEGSKA (reference sequence). The CDR3 loop reads CSAVLQGYEHF. CDR3 bases: TGCAGTGCGGTATTACAGGGCTACGAGCATTTT.